This TCR beta chain was captured by sequencing in a study of human T cells and chemical hapten exposure. The wider study: Patch tests delivered 0.01% DPC to the upper back and were evaluated at 6 days.

Time point of the sample: pre-sensitization, week 0. Treatment specified: therapeutic diphenylcyclopropenone sensitization with weekly scalp DPC. Unique molecular identifiers were affixed to discrete cDNA molecules within the library. TCRdb re-called the RACE reads with MiXCR, one entry per CDR3 protein. This table has roughly 100,000 distinct CDR3 sequences, 9.5% to 14% appearing once. Trimming pared 2 bases from V and 3 bases from J, leaving 7 bases between. The CDR3 is 14 amino acids. The germline CDR1 and CDR2 sequences are SGHVS and FNYEAQ. The chain carries TRBV7-6 and TRBJ2-2; D unresolved. Sequencing was performed on whole blood, taken in connection with sensitization to the hapten diphenylcyclopropenone (DPC). This TCR was sampled from a woman between 55 and 75 years old with alopecia areata. Some clones in this sample may be carry-over from other donors' samples. The CDR3 DNA sequence: TGTGCCAGCAGCTTACTACCTCACACCGGGGAGCTGTTTTTT. Translating it yields CASSLLPHTGELFF.